The 2 T cell receptor beta chains listed next were all sequenced from one sample in a study of identical twins. TCRdb reprocessed the 5' RACE reads with MiXCR, giving one entry per CDR3 protein. The repertoire consists of 550,000 to 800,000 distinct CDR3 sequences, with just over 7% occurring once and the leading ten covering 1.5% to 2%. The sample was also linked to a second study, of yellow fever vaccine responses in identical twins.

Specimen: PBMCs. These receptors were obtained from a woman under 30 in good health.

This clonotype was seen a few times. V gene TRBV18 combines with J gene TRBJ2-1, with 9 nucleotides matching TRBD2. V lost 3 bases and J lost 6; bases outside the gene matches: 9. In germline, CDR1 is KGHSH, CDR2 LQKENI. This CDR3 comprises 16 residues. The CDR3 coding sequence is TGTGCCAGCTCACCCCGCGCGGGGGGGCACCTCAATGAGCAGTTCTTC. This gives the protein CASSPRAGGHLNEQFF.

The chain couples TRBV10-3 to TRBJ2-1; 8 nucleotides agree with TRBD2. From germline, CDR1 is ENHRY and CDR2 SYGVKD. The CDR3 runs to 16 residues. With V trimmed by 0 bases and J by 9 bases, 10 bases remained unmatched. CDR3 residues: CAISESPGLGHGEQFF. DNA of the CDR3: TGTGCCATCAGTGAGTCTCCGGGACTAGGGCACGGTGAGCAGTTCTTC.